A selection of T cell receptor beta chains follows, all from one sample in a study of CD8+ T cells in alopecia areata. Here immunoSEQ multiplex PCR was the method, and the copy in TCRdb shows in-frame clones only, minus some. In the table there are tens of thousands of clones, roughly 51% of which are singletons. Sequences were obtained from NKG2D-high CD8+ T cells sorted from blood. Receptors were obtained from a human donor with alopecia areata. Both conserved end residues are part of each CDR3. The D gene is left open where the match is weak. The listing skips clone size in some rows; elsewhere it reads once, few, many or a size class.

j_call	d_call	clone_size	v_call	cdr3_aa	cdr3_nt
TRBJ2-3	.	.	TRBV9	CASSEADTDTQYF	TGTGCCAGCAGCGAAGCGGACACAGATACGCAGTATTTT
TRBJ2-1	.	few	TRBV5-6	CASSLGRGEQFF	TGTGCCAGCAGCTTGGGGCGGGGAGAGCAGTTCTTC
TRBJ2-3	.	once	TRBV4-1	CASSQEQADTQYF	TGCGCCAGCAGCCAAGAGCAGGCAGATACGCAGTATTTT
TRBJ1-5	.	once	TRBV2	CASSETANQPQHF	TGTGCCAGCAGTGAGACAGCCAATCAGCCCCAGCATTTT
TRBJ2-1	.	few	TRBV29-1	CSVGGTEGLHEQFF	TGCAGCGTTGGGGGGACGGAAGGGTTACATGAGCAGTTCTTC
TRBJ2-1	.	.	TRBV14	CASSLLWYEQFF	TGTGCCAGCAGCCTCTTGTGGTATGAGCAGTTCTTC
TRBJ2-1	.	.	TRBV27	CASRGGVGSYNEQFF	TGTGCCAGCAGAGGCGGGGTAGGCTCCTACAATGAGCAGTTCTTC
TRBJ1-2	.	.	TRBV29-1	CSGGGAVDYGYTF	TGCAGCGGTGGGGGGGCGGTGGACTATGGCTACACCTTC
TRBJ2-1	TRBD2	few	TRBV27	CASSRAGNNEQFF	TGTGCCAGCAGTCGAGCGGGGAACAATGAGCAGTTCTTC
TRBJ2-3	TRBD2	few	TRBV4-2	CASSQARGLVSTDTQYF	TGTGCCAGCAGCCAAGCCCGGGGACTAGTTAGCACAGATACGCAGTATTTT
TRBJ2-3	.	few	TRBV28	CASSLAPHTDTQYF	TGTGCCAGCAGTTTAGCACCTCACACAGATACGCAGTATTTT
TRBJ1-2	.	few	TRBV29-1	CSVELFSPGNYGYTF	TGCAGCGTTGAACTTTTCAGTCCGGGTAACTATGGCTACACCTTC
TRBJ2-7	.	few	TRBV2	CASSAYEQYF	TGTGCCAGCAGTGCGTACGAGCAGTACTTC
TRBJ2-2	.	.	TRBV27	CASSLSTIPGELFF	TGTGCCAGCAGTTTATCTACTATACCCGGGGAGCTGTTTTTT
TRBJ2-7	.	.	TRBV19	CASRGGGAYEQYF	TGTGCCAGTAGAGGAGGAGGAGCCTACGAGCAGTACTTC